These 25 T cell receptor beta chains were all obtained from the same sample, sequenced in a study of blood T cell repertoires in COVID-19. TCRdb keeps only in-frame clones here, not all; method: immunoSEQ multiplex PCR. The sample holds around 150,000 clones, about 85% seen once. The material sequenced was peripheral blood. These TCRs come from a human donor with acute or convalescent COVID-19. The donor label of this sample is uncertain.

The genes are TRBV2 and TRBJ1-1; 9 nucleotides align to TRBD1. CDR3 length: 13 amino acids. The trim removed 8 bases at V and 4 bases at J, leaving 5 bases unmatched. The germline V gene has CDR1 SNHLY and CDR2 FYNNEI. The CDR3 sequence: CASGQGLVTEAFF. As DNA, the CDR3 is TGTGCCAGCGGACAGGGGTTGGTCACTGAAGCTTTCTTT.

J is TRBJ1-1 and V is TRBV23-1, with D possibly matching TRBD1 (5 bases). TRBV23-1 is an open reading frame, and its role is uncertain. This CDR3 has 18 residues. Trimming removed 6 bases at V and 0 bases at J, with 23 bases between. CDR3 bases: TGCGCCAGCAGGCCCAGGGCAGGTTTTTTCCCTATGAACACTGAAGCTTTCTTT. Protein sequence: CASRPRAGFFPMNTEAFF.

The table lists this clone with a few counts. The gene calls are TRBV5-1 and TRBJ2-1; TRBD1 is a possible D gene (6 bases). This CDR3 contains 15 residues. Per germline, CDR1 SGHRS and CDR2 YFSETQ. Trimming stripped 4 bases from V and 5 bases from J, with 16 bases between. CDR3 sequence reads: CASSQKAQGNNEQFF. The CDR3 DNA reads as TGCGCCAGCAGCCAGAAGGCACAGGGAAACAATGAGCAGTTCTTC.

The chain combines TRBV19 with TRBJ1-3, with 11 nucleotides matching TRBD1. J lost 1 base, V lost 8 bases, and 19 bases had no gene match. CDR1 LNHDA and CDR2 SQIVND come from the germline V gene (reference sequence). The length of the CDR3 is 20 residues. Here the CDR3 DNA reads TGTGCCAGTCAACCACGCGGGGACAGGGGGGAGTTGCTTTCTGGAAACACCATATATTTT. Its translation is CASQPRGDRGELLSGNTIYF.

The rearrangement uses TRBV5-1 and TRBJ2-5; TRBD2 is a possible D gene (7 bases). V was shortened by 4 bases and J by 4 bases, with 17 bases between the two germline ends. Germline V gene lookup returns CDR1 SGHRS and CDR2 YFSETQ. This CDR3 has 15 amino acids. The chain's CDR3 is CASSPGGVGRETQYF. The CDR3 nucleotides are TGCGCCAGCAGCCCGGGGGGCGTGGGGCGAGAGACCCAGTACTTC.

The CDR3 reads CASSAPGQSYEQYF. The CDR3 bases are TGTGCCAGCAGTGCTCCGGGACAGTCCTACGAGCAGTACTTC. The J gene is TRBJ2-7, the V gene TRBV25-1, with TRBD1 identical over 7 bases. Losses at the gene ends were 4 bases for V and 1 base for J; bases not matched to a gene: 4. The CDR3 is made up of 14 amino acids. Germline CDR1 reads MGHDK; CDR2 reads SYGVNS.

Here the CDR3 DNA reads TGTGCCAGCAGCCCCCGGCGGACAGGGTCCCCAATCGACATTCAGTACTTC. Protein sequence: CASSPRRTGSPIDIQYF. This chain joins TRBV9 and TRBJ2-4; TRBD1 aligns across 8 bases. V lost 4 bases to trimming and J lost 8 bases; unmatched junction nucleotides: 17. This CDR3 spans 17 amino acids. Germline CDR1 is SGDLS and CDR2 is YYNGEE.

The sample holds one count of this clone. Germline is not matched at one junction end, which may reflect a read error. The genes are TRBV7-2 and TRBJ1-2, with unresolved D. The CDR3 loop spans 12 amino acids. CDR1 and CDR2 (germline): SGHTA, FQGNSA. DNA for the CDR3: TGTGCCAGCAGCCCCGATCTTTCGTTTTCCACATTC. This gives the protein CASSPDLSFSTF.

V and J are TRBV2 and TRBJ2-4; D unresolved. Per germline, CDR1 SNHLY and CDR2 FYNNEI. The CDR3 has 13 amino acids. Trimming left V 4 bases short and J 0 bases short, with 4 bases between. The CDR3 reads CASSGQAKNIQYF. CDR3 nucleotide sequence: TGTGCCAGCAGTGGTCAAGCCAAAAACATTCAGTACTTC.

CDR3 residues: CASSGGQGNPEAFF. The CDR3 DNA reads TGCGCCAGCAGCGGAGGACAGGGGAATCCTGAAGCTTTCTTT. This chain connects TRBV5-1 to TRBJ1-1; 9 positions match TRBD1. This CDR3 is 14 amino acids long. The junction had 7 bases not matched to a gene; V was cut back by 4 bases and J by 6 bases. The V gene's germline CDR1 is SGHRS and CDR2 YFSETQ.

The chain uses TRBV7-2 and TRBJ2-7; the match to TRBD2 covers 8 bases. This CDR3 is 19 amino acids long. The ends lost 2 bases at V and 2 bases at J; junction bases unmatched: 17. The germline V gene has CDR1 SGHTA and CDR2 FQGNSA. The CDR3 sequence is CASSLSPPVAGGRTYEQYF. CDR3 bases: TGTGCCAGCAGCTTATCCCCCCCTGTGGCGGGGGGACGAACCTACGAGCAGTACTTC.

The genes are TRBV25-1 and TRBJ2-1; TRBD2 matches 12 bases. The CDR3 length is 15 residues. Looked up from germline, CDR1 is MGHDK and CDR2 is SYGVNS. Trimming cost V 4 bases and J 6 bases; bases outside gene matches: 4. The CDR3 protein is CASSAVTSGGNEQFF. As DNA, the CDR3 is TGTGCCAGCAGTGCAGTGACTAGCGGGGGCAATGAGCAGTTCTTC.

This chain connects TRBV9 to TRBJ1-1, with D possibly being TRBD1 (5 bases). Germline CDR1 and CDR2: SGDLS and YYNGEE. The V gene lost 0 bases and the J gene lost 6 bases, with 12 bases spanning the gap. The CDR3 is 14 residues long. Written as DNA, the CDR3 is TGTGCCAGCAGCGTAGGCGCAGGGATCGCTGAAGCTTTCTTT. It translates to CASSVGAGIAEAFF.

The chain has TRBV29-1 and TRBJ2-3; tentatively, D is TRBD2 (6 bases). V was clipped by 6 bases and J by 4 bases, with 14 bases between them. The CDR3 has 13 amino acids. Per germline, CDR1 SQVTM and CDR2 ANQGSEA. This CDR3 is CSVNRGSSDTQYF. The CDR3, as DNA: TGCAGCGTCAATCGGGGGAGTTCAGATACGCAGTATTTT.

CDR3 loop: CASRAGQGEIVTQYF. The CDR3 coding sequence is TGCGCCAGCAGGGCGGGACAGGGTGAGATAGTTACGCAGTATTTT. The genes are TRBV10-1 and TRBJ2-3; 9 bases map to TRBD1. The length of the CDR3 is 15 residues. CDR1 WNHNN and CDR2 SYGVQD come from the germline V gene (reference sequence). V lost 6 bases to trimming and J lost 8 bases; unmatched junction nucleotides: 12.

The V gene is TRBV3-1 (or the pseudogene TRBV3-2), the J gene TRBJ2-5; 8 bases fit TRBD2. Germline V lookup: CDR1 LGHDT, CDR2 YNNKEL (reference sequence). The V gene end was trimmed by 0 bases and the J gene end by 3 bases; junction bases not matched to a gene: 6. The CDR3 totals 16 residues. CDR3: CASSQDRTGGEETQYF. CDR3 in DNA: TGTGCCAGCAGCCAAGATCGAACGGGGGGGGAAGAGACCCAGTACTTC.

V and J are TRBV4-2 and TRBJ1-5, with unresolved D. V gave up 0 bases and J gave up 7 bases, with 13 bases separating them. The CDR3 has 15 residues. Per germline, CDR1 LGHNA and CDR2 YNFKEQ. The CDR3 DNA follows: TGTGCCAGCAGCCAAGATTTTCAGGTTGGACAGCCCCAGCATTTT. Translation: CASSQDFQVGQPQHF.

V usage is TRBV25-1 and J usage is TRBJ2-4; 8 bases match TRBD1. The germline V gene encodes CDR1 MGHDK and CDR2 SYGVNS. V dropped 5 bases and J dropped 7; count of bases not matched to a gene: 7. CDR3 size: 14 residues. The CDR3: CASSLTGDLNIQYF. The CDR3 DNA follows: TGTGCCAGCAGTTTGACAGGGGATTTGAACATTCAGTACTTC.

CDR3 DNA: TGTGCCAGCAGCTTATCCGGGCCAGGGGATAATGAAAAACTGTTTTTT. It specifies CASSLSGPGDNEKLFF. This rearrangement joins TRBV7-3 to TRBJ1-4; D might be TRBD1 (6 bases). Germline CDR1 reads SGHTA; CDR2 reads FQGTGA. V was shortened by 2 bases and J by 4 bases, with 14 bases between the two germline ends. There are 16 residues in the CDR3. The full variable domain, with the rest looked up from reference TRBV7-3 and TRBJ1-4, is GAGVSQTPSNKVTEKGKYVELRCDPISGHTALYWYRQSLGQGPEFLIYFQGTGAADDSGLPNDRFFAVRPEGSVSTLKIQRTERGDSAVYLCASSLSGPGDNEKLFFGSGTQLSVL.

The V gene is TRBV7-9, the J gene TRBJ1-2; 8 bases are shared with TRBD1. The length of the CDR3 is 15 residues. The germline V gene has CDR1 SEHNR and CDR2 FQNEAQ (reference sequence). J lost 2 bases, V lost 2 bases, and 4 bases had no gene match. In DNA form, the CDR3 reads TGTGCCAGCAGCTTAAACCAGGGGGCGAACTATGGCTACACCTTC. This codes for CASSLNQGANYGYTF.

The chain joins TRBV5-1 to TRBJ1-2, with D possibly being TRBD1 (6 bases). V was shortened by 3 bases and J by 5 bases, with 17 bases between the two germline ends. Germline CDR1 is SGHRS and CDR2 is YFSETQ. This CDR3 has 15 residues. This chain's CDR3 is CASSYYRVSLYGYTF. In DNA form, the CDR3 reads TGCGCCAGCAGCTACTACAGGGTTTCCCTTTATGGCTACACCTTC.

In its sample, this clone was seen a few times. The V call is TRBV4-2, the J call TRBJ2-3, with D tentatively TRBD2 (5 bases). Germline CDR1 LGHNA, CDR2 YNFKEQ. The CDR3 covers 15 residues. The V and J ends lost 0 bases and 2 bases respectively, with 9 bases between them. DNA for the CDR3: TGTGCCAGCAGCCAAGAAACGGGGATCACAGATACGCAGTATTTT. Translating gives CASSQETGITDTQYF.

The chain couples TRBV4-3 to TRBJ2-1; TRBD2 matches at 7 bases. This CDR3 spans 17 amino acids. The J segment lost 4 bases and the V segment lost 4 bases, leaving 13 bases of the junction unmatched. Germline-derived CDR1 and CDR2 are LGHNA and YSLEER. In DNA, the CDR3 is TGCGCCAGCAGCCGGGAAGCCCGGGGGGTGGGATACAATGAGCAGTTCTTC. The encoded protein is CASSREARGVGYNEQFF.

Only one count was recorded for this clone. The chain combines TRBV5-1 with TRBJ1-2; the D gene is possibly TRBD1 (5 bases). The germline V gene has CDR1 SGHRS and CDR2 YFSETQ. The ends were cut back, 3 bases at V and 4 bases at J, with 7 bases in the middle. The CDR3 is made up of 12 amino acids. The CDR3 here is CASSSGLYGYTF. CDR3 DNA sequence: TGCGCCAGCAGCTCAGGGCTCTATGGCTACACCTTC.

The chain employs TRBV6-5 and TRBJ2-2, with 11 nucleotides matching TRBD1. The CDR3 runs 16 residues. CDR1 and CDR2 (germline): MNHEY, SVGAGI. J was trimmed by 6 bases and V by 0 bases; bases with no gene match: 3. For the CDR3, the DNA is TGTGCCAGCAGTTACTCGACGGGACAGGGGGCCGGGGAGCTGTTTTTT. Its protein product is CASSYSTGQGAGELFF.